This TCR beta chain appears in the sequencing data of a study of cytomegalovirus exposure and HLA in healthy donors. V gave up 3 bases and J gave up 3 bases, with 8 bases separating them. CDR3 size: 13 residues. Germline CDR1 reads ENHRY; CDR2 reads SYGVKD. Sequencing used immunoSEQ multiplex PCR; TCRdb keeps in-frame clones, though not all of them. The sample carries around 150,000 clones, roughly 88% recorded once. What was sequenced was PBMCs. The sequence was obtained from a woman younger than 30 in good health and CMV-seropositive. This rearrangement joins TRBV10-3 to TRBJ1-1; D unresolved. CDR3 region: CAISDGGDTEAFF. CDR3 nucleotide sequence: TGTGCCATCAGTGACGGCGGGGACACTGAAGCTTTCTTT.